Below, 12 T cell receptor beta chains from the same sample are listed, as sequenced in a study of CD8+CD57+ T cells in acquired aplastic anemia. Flow cytometry had shown expanded CD8+CD57+ cells in the patients chosen for sequencing. Genomic DNA served as template for TCR beta VDJ and CDR3 profiling. MiXCR, applied by TCRdb to the reads, yields one record per CDR3 protein. The data contain under 200,000 distinct CDR3 sequences, 40% to 50% of them singletons. The sample taken for sequencing was sorted CD4+, CD8+, or CD8+CD57+ T cells (not recorded which) from PBMCs. Source of these receptors: a human donor with aplastic anemia.

This clonotype was recorded at least ten times. The genes are TRBV13 and TRBJ2-7, with 8 nucleotides matching TRBD1. V lost 5 bases, J lost 1 base, and 4 bases stayed unmatched. The V gene's germline CDR1 is PRHDT and CDR2 FYEKMQ (reference sequence). The CDR3 covers 14 residues. The CDR3 DNA is TGTGCCAGCAGCCTACGACAGGGGTCCTACGAGCAGTACTTC. Amino acids: CASSLRQGSYEQYF.

By sample share, this clonotype is medium-sized (0.01 to 0.1%). CDR3 in amino acids: CATSRDLGGELFF. Here the CDR3 DNA reads TGTGCCACCAGCAGAGATCTCGGCGGGGAGCTGTTTTTT. The chain employs TRBV15 and TRBJ2-2, with D uncertain. Germline V lookup: CDR1 LNHNV, CDR2 YYDKDF (reference sequence). The V gene lost 0 bases and the J gene lost 7 bases, with 6 bases spanning the gap. The CDR3 runs 13 residues. The full variable domain, its missing parts supplied by reference TRBV15 and TRBJ2-2, is DAMVIQNPRYQVTQFGKPVTLSCSQTLNHNVMYWYQQKSSQAPKLLFHYYDKDFNNEADTPDNFQSRRPNTSFCFLDIRSPGLGDTAMYLCATSRDLGGELFFGEGSRLTVL.

The V call is TRBV7-9, the J call TRBJ1-1; the D is unclear. CDR1 and CDR2 from the germline V gene are SEHNR and FQNEAQ (reference sequence). Trimming took 5 bases from V and 3 from J, leaving 10 bases between them. The CDR3 consists of 13 residues. In DNA, the CDR3 is TGTGCCAGCAGCCGAGAAGGGTACACTGAAGCTTTCTTT. Its translation: CASSREGYTEAFF.

Ten or more counts support this clonotype. The V gene is TRBV12-3 or TRBV12-4, the J gene TRBJ2-3, with 8 bases aligning to TRBD2. The CDR3 sequence is 17 residues long. Losses at the gene ends were 7 bases for V and 6 bases for J; bases not matched to a gene: 18. In DNA, the CDR3 is TGTGCCAGCACCTTCGAATCCGGGAGGGCTGTCTCTGATACGCAGTATTTT. It codes for CASTFESGRAVSDTQYF.

The chain links TRBV7-2 to TRBJ2-7; no clear D gene. Trimming stripped 1 base from V and 6 bases from J, with 7 bases between. This CDR3 comprises 12 residues. Per the germline V gene, CDR1 is SGHTA and CDR2 is FQGNSA. CDR3 nucleotides: TGTGCCAGCAGCTTAGGTTTCGGCGAGCAGTACTTC. Residues: CASSLGFGEQYF.

V usage is TRBV7-3 and J usage is TRBJ2-7; D ambiguous. V shed 2 bases and J shed 5 bases, with 4 bases lying between them. The CDR3 is 11 residues long. Germline V gene data show CDR1 as SGHTA and CDR2 as FQGTGA. The CDR3 DNA is TGTGCCAGCAGCTTATACGACGAGCAGTACTTC. Translation: CASSLYDEQYF. Based on the CDR3 plus reference TRBV7-3 and TRBJ2-7, the full variable domain is GAGVSQTPSNKVTEKGKYVELRCDPISGHTALYWYRQSLGQGPEFLIYFQGTGAADDSGLPNDRFFAVRPEGSVSTLKIQRTERGDSAVYLCASSLYDEQYFGPGTRLTVT.

This clonotype has a count of ten or more. The chain recombines TRBV25-1 with TRBJ2-5; D unclear. V lost 3 bases and J lost 2, with 10 bases in between. The CDR3 is 14 amino acids. CDR1 and CDR2 (germline): MGHDK, SYGVNS. In DNA form, the CDR3 reads TGTGCCAGCAGTGAGCTGCGGTCACAAGAGACCCAGTACTTC. Translating gives CASSELRSQETQYF.

This clonotype was seen ten or more times. The junction departs from germline at one end; a sequencing error may be responsible. The chain employs TRBV20-1 and TRBJ1-5, with D uncertain. From germline, CDR1 is DFQATT and CDR2 SNEGSKA (reference sequence). This CDR3 contains 12 residues. Here the CDR3 reads CSAGDNNQPQHF. In DNA form, the CDR3 reads TGCAGTGCTGGAGATAACAATCAGCCCCAGCATTTT.

The V call is TRBV4-3, the J call TRBJ2-7, with D tentatively TRBD1 (5 bases). The V and J ends lost 1 base and 4 bases respectively, with 14 bases between them. Per germline, CDR1 LGHNA and CDR2 YSLEER. The CDR3 is 15 amino acids. Here the CDR3 reads CASSQVPGWSYEQYF. The CDR3 DNA follows: TGCGCCAGCAGCCAAGTTCCAGGGTGGTCATACGAGCAGTACTTC.

This clonotype appeared many times. This chain joins TRBV6-1 and TRBJ2-7, with D unclear. With 6 bases removed from V and 0 bases from J, the gap between germline ends came to 18 bases. The CDR3 runs 16 residues. The germline CDR1 and CDR2 sequences are MNHNS and SASEGT. CDR3 region: CASSNRPNSNSYEQYF. The CDR3 DNA follows: TGTGCCAGCAGCAATCGACCCAATTCGAACTCCTACGAGCAGTACTTC.

V is TRBV20-1 and J is TRBJ2-7; TRBD1 agrees at 8 bases. Germline V gene lookup returns CDR1 DFQATT and CDR2 SNEGSKA (reference sequence). The CDR3 runs to 15 residues. V was pared by 2 bases and J by 2 bases, with 8 bases of the junction left unmatched. The CDR3 here is CSARPGQGATYEQYF. The CDR3 DNA reads as TGCAGTGCTAGACCAGGACAGGGAGCAACCTACGAGCAGTACTTC.

The gene calls are TRBV20-1 and TRBJ1-2; TRBD1 is a possible D gene (6 bases). The germline CDR1 and CDR2 sequences are DFQATT and SNEGSKA (reference sequence). CDR3 length: 11 residues. The CDR3 coding sequence is TGCAGAACGGACAGCCTCTATGGCTACACCTTC. Translation: CRTDSLYGYTF.